This TCR beta chain was recorded in a study of human T cells and chemical hapten exposure. Study-wide background: Sensitization used 2% DPC on around 2 cm by around 2 cm upper inner arm skin. DPC 0.01% went on the upper back by patch test, with reading at 6 days.

Attachment of unique molecular identifiers to individual cDNA molecules was performed in the library. TCRdb re-called the RACE reads with MiXCR, one entry per CDR3 protein. The table shows around 360,000 distinct CDR3 sequences, with around 6% occurring only once. The CDR3 has 11 amino acids. This clonotype was observed a handful of times. Its antigen remains unidentified. As to time point: patch test 2, 6 weeks after DPC sensitization. The sample's treatment: therapeutic diphenylcyclopropenone sensitization with weekly scalp DPC. Study-wide results and caveats: TCRs at a frequency above 1 in 1000 stayed unchanged with DPC sensitization.

The sample here was whole blood, taken in connection with sensitization to the hapten diphenylcyclopropenone (DPC). V gene TRBV1 combines with J gene TRBJ1-6. TRBV1 is a pseudogene. This receptor was identified in a woman aged 18-29 years with alopecia areata. Some clones in this sample may be carry-over from other donors' samples. CDR3 sequence (DNA): TGCACCAGCAGGATGAGAGTACCCCTCCACTTT. It yields the protein CTSRMRVPLHF.